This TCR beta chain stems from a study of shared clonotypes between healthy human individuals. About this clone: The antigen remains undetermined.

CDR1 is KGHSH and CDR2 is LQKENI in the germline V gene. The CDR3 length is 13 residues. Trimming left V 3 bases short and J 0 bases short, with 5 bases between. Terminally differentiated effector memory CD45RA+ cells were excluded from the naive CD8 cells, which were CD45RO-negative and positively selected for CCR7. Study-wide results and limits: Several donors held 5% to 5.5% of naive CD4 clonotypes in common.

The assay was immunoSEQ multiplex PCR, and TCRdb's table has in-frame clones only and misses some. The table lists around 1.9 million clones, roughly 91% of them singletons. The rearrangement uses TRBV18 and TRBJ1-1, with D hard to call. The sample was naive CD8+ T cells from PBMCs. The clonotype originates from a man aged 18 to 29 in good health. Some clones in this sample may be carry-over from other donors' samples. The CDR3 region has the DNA TGTGCCAGCTCACCGGGTTTGAACACTGAAGCTTTCTTT. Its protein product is CASSPGLNTEAFF. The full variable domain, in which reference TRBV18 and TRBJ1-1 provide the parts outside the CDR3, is NAGVMQNPRHLVRRRGQEARLRCSPMKGHSHVYWYRQLPEEGLKFMVYLQKENIIDESGMPKERFSAEFPKEGPSILRIQQVVRGDSAAYFCASSPGLNTEAFFGQGTRLTVV.